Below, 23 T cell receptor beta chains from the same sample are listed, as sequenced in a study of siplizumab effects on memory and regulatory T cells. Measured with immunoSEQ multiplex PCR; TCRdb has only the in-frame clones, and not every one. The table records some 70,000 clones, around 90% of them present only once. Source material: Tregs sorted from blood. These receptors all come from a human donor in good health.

This CDR3 reads CASSWAPYGDTEAFF. The CDR3 DNA reads as TGCGCCAGCAGCTGGGCTCCTTATGGGGACACTGAAGCTTTCTTT. The V call is TRBV5-1, the J call TRBJ1-1; D remains ambiguous. Germline V gene sequence: CDR1 SGHRS, CDR2 YFSETQ. The CDR3 runs 15 residues. Trimming took 3 bases from V and 3 from J, leaving 15 bases between them. The full variable domain, with the rest looked up from reference TRBV5-1 and TRBJ1-1, is KAGVTQTPRYLIKTRGQQVTLSCSPISGHRSVSWYQQTPGQGLQFLFEYFSETQRNKGNFPGRFSGRQFSNSRSEMNVSTLELGDSALYLCASSWAPYGDTEAFFGQGTRLTVV.

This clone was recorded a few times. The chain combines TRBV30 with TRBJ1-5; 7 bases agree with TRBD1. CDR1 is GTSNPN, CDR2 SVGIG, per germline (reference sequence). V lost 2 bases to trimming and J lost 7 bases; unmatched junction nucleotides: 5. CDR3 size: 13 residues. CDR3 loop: CAWSTGASQPQHF. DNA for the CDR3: TGTGCCTGGAGTACAGGGGCTAGCCAGCCCCAGCATTTT.

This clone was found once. CDR3 sequence reads: CASSARDSNYGYTF. Written as DNA, the CDR3 is TGTGCCAGCAGTGCCCGGGACAGTAACTATGGCTACACCTTC. The V gene is TRBV7-9, the J gene TRBJ1-2, with TRBD1 matching over 7 bases. Losses at the gene ends were 6 bases for V and 1 base for J; bases not matched to a gene: 5. The germline V gene has CDR1 SEHNR and CDR2 FQNEAQ (reference sequence). CDR3 length: 14 residues.

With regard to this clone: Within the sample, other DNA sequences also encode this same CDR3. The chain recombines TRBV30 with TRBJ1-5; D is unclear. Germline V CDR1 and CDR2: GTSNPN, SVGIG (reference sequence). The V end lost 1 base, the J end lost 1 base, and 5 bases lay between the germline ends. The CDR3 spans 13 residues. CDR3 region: CAWSGGSNQPQHF. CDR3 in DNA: TGTGCCTGGAGTGGGGGAAGCAATCAGCCCCAGCATTTT.

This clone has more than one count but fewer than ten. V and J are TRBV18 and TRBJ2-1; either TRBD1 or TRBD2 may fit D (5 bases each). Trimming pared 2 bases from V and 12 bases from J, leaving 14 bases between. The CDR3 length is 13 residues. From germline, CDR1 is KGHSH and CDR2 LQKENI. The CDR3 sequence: CASSPFNERGQFF. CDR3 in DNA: TGTGCCAGCTCACCATTTAATGAGAGGGGGCAGTTCTTC.

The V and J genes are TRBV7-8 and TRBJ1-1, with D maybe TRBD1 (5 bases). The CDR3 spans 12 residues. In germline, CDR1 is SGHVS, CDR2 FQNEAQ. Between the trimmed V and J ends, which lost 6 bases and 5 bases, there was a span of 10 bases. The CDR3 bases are TGTGCCAGCAGACCGACAGTAACTGAAGCTTTCTTT. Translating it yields CASRPTVTEAFF.

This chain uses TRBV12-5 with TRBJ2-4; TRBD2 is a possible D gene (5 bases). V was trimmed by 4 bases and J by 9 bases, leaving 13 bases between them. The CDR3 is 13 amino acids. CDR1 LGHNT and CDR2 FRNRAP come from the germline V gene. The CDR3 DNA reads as TGTGCTAGTGGTTCCGGACTGGAAACCATTCAGTACTTC. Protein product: CASGSGLETIQYF.

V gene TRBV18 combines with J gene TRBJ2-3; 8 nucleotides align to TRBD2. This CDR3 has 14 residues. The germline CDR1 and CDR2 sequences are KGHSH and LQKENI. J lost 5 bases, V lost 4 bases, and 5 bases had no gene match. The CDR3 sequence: CASSQSGSVDTQYF. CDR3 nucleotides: TGTGCCAGCTCACAAAGCGGGAGCGTAGATACGCAGTATTTT.

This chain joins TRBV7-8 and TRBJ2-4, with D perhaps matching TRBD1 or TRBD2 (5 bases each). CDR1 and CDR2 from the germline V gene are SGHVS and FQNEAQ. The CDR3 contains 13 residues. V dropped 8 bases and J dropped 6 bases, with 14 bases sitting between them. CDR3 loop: CASSPGTVNIQYF. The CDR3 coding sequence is TGTGCCAGCTCCCCCGGGACCGTAAACATTCAGTACTTC.

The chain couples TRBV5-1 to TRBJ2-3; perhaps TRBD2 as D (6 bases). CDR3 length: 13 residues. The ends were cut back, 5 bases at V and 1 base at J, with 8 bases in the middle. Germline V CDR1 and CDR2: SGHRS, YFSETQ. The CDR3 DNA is TGCGCCAGCAGGTCGGGAGGCACAGATACGCAGTATTTT. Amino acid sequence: CASRSGGTDTQYF. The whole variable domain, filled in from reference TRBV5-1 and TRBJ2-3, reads KAGVTQTPRYLIKTRGQQVTLSCSPISGHRSVSWYQQTPGQGLQFLFEYFSETQRNKGNFPGRFSGRQFSNSRSEMNVSTLELGDSALYLCASRSGGTDTQYFGPGTRLTVL.

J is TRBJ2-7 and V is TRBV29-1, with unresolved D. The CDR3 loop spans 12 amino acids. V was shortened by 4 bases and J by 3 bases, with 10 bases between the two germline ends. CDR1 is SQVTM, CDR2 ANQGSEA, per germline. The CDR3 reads CSVGRTNYEQYF. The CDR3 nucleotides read TGCAGCGTTGGTCGGACCAACTACGAGCAGTACTTC.

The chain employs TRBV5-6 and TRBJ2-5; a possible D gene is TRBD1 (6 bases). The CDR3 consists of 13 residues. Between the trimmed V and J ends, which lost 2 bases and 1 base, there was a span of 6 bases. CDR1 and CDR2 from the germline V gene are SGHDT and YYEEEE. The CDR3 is CASSLGGQETQYF. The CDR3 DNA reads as TGTGCCAGCAGCTTAGGGGGCCAAGAGACCCAGTACTTC.

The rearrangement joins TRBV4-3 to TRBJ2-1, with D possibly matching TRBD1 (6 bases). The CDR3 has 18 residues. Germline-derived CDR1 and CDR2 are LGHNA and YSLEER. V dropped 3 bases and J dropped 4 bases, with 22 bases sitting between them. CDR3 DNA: TGCGCCAGCAGCCACGAATGGGGCAGGGGTAGGTTGTACAATGAGCAGTTCTTC. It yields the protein CASSHEWGRGRLYNEQFF.

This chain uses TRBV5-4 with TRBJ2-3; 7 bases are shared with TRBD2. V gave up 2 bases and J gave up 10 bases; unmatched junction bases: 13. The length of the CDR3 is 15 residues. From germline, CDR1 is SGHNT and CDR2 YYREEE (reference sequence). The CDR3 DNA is TGTGCCAGCAGCTTCGGTAAGCGGGAAGCCACGGCGCAGTATTTT. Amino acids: CASSFGKREATAQYF.

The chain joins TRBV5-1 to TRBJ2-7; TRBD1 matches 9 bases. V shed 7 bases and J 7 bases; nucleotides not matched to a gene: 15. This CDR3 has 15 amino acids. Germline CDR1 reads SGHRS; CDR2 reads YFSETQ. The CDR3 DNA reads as TGCGCCAGCCGCACGGCTGGACAGGGGAGAGCTGAGCAGTACTTC. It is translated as CASRTAGQGRAEQYF.

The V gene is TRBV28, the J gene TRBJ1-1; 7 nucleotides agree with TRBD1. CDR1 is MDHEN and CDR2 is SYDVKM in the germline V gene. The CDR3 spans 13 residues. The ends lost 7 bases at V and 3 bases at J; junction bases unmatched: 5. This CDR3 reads CASNAGGYTEAFF. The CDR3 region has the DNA TGTGCCAGCAACGCAGGGGGGTACACTGAAGCTTTCTTT.

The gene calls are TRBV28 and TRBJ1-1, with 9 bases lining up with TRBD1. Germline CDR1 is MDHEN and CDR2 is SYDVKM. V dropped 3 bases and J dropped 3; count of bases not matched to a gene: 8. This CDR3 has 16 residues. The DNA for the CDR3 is TGTGCCAGCAGTTTGGCAGGACAGGGGATCGACACTGAAGCTTTCTTT. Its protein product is CASSLAGQGIDTEAFF.

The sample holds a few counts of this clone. CDR3 in DNA: TGTGCCAGCAGTCCCCGACAGGGAATGAACACTGAAGCTTTCTTT. This sequence encodes CASSPRQGMNTEAFF. The V call is TRBV6-6, the J call TRBJ1-1, with 7 bases fitting TRBD1. Germline V gene lookup returns CDR1 MNHNY and CDR2 SVGAGI (reference sequence). The V and J ends lost 5 bases and 0 bases, in that order; junction bases with no gene match: 6. The CDR3 is 15 amino acids.

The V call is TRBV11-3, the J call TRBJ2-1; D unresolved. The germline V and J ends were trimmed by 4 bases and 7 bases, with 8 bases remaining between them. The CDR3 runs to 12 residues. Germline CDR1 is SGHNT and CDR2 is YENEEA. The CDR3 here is CASSYKLNEQFF. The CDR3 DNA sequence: TGTGCCAGCAGCTATAAGCTGAATGAGCAGTTCTTC.

The CDR3 is CASSYTTGGEQYF. CDR3 sequence (DNA): TGTGCCAGCAGTTACACCACAGGGGGCGAGCAGTACTTC. This chain joins TRBV6-5 and TRBJ2-7; 8 bases are a match to TRBD1. The V and J ends lost 2 bases and 6 bases, in that order; junction bases with no gene match: 3. This CDR3 contains 13 residues. The germline V gene has CDR1 MNHEY and CDR2 SVGAGI.

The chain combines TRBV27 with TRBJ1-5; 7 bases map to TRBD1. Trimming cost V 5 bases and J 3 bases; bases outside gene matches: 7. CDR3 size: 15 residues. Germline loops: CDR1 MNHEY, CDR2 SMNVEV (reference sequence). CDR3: CASSPRTGSNQPQHF. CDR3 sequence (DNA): TGTGCCAGCAGTCCTCGGACAGGCTCCAATCAGCCCCAGCATTTT.

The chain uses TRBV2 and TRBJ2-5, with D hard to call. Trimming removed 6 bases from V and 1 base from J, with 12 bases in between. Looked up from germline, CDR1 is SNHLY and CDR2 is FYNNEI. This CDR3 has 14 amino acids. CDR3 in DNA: TGTGCCAGCAGAGAGGACCCGGCCCAAGAGACCCAGTACTTC. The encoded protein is CASREDPAQETQYF.

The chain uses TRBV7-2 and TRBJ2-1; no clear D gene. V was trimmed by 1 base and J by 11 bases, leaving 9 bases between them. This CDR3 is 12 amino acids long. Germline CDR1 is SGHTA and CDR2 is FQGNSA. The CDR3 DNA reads TGTGCCAGCAGCTTAGAACAGAAGCAGCAGTTCTTC. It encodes CASSLEQKQQFF.